One sample yielded the 30 T cell receptor beta chains listed below, sequenced in a study of blood T cell repertoires in COVID-19. Assay used: immunoSEQ multiplex PCR; TCRdb lists only in-frame clones, some missing. Found here are approximately 140,000 clones, around 84% of them singletons; the top ten hold almost 8.5%. The sequenced sample was peripheral blood. The receptor source for this set is a woman aged 55-70 years with acute or convalescent COVID-19.

This clone was seen only once. V usage is TRBV6-5 and J usage is TRBJ1-1, with a weak D call TRBD1 (5 bases). This CDR3 region has 13 residues. The germline V and J ends were trimmed by 8 bases and 4 bases, with 14 bases remaining between them. CDR1 is MNHEY and CDR2 is SVGAGI in the germline V gene. The CDR3 sequence: CASVEGRTTEAFF. CDR3 DNA sequence: TGTGCCAGCGTGGAGGGGAGAACCACTGAAGCTTTCTTT.

The chain joins TRBV25-1 to TRBJ1-6; D gene ambiguous. CDR3 length equals 14 residues. Germline V gene lookup returns CDR1 MGHDK and CDR2 SYGVNS. V lost 2 bases and J lost 4, with 6 bases in between. The CDR3 reads CASSEGRYNSPLHF. CDR3 nucleotide sequence: TGTGCCAGCAGTGAAGGGAGATATAATTCACCCCTCCACTTT.

This clone was picked up a small number of times. The chain links TRBV30 to TRBJ1-3; D perhaps matches TRBD1 (6 bases). Germline values: CDR1 GTSNPN, CDR2 SVGIG (reference sequence). This CDR3 spans 14 amino acids. V was pared by 0 bases and J by 6 bases, with 12 bases between. CDR3 protein: CAWSVLTGKNTIYF. CDR3 nucleotide sequence: TGTGCCTGGAGTGTACTAACAGGGAAAAACACCATATATTTT.

The chain uses TRBV5-1 and TRBJ2-7; a weak D match, TRBD1 (6 bases). The CDR3 totals 13 residues. Germline CDR1 and CDR2: SGHRS and YFSETQ. The V gene lost 0 bases and the J gene lost 6 bases, with 10 bases spanning the gap. The CDR3 loop is CASSLGDNPEQYF. The CDR3, as DNA: TGCGCCAGCAGCTTGGGGGACAATCCCGAGCAGTACTTC. Variable domain in full (rest from reference TRBV5-1 and TRBJ2-7): KAGVTQTPRYLIKTRGQQVTLSCSPISGHRSVSWYQQTPGQGLQFLFEYFSETQRNKGNFPGRFSGRQFSNSRSEMNVSTLELGDSALYLCASSLGDNPEQYFGPGTRLTVT.

This clone was seen more than once but under ten times. The rearrangement uses TRBV5-4 and TRBJ1-5, with D possibly TRBD1 on 6 matching bases. V was shortened by 0 bases and J by 7 bases, with 14 bases between the two germline ends. The CDR3 spans 15 residues. In germline, CDR1 is SGHNT, CDR2 YYREEE (reference sequence). The CDR3 DNA reads as TGTGCCAGCAGCTTGGGAGGCCAGGGGCCGCAGCCCCAGCATTTT. Protein product: CASSLGGQGPQPQHF.

The chain is built from TRBV23-1 and TRBJ2-7; 9 bases agree with TRBD1. TRBV23-1 is marked as an open reading frame, function uncertain. The CDR3 loop spans 19 amino acids. With V trimmed by 2 bases and J by 0 bases, 14 bases remained unmatched. CDR3 loop: CASSQVLDHGTGSSYEQYF. Here the CDR3 DNA reads TGCGCCAGCAGTCAAGTCCTAGACCACGGGACAGGGAGCTCCTACGAGCAGTACTTC.

This clone appeared a single time. This chain joins TRBV6-5 and TRBJ1-1; 8 bases map to TRBD1. The germline V gene has CDR1 MNHEY and CDR2 SVGAGI. This CDR3 comprises 13 residues. After removal of 6 bases from V and 6 bases from J, the junction contained 6 bases not matched to a gene. The CDR3 nucleotides read TGTGCCAGCAGATCCCAGGGGGCGGCTGAAGCTTTCTTT. As protein: CASRSQGAAEAFF.

The genes are TRBV9 and TRBJ2-1; 10 positions match TRBD2. V lost 0 bases, J lost 6 bases, and 9 bases stayed unmatched. This CDR3 is built from 17 residues. In germline, CDR1 is SGDLS, CDR2 YYNGEE. The DNA for the CDR3 is TGTGCCAGCAGCGTAGTCAGCGGGGGGGGGTCCCCCAATGAGCAGTTCTTC. Protein: CASSVVSGGGSPNEQFF.

This CDR3 is CAISGTAGGPDYNEQFF. DNA for the CDR3: TGTGCCATCAGTGGGACGGCGGGGGGCCCCGATTACAATGAGCAGTTCTTC. This chain uses TRBV10-3 with TRBJ2-1; 8 nucleotides match TRBD2. This CDR3 has 17 amino acids. CDR1 is ENHRY, CDR2 SYGVKD, per germline. V shed 4 bases and J 4 bases; nucleotides not matched to a gene: 12.

The V and J genes are TRBV25-1 and TRBJ1-1; D unclear. The CDR3 sequence is 13 residues long. The V end was cut by 4 bases, the J end by 6 bases, with 12 bases between. Germline V CDR1 and CDR2: MGHDK, SYGVNS. CDR3 in amino acids: CASSGITLAEAFF. The CDR3 DNA reads TGTGCCAGCAGTGGTATAACTCTCGCTGAAGCTTTCTTT.

This clone was observed a few times. The genes are TRBV28 and TRBJ1-1; 11 nucleotides line up with TRBD1. The CDR3 is made up of 19 amino acids. V was clipped by 5 bases and J by 0 bases; unmatched bases: 14. Germline CDR1 reads MDHEN; CDR2 reads SYDVKM. CDR3 nucleotide sequence: TGTGCCAGCAGTCCCGGACAGGGGGCTTTCTCGGTCATGAACACTGAAGCTTTCTTT. It codes for CASSPGQGAFSVMNTEAFF.

This chain connects TRBV24-1 to TRBJ2-7; possible D gene TRBD1, 6 bases. Per the germline V gene, CDR1 is KGHDR and CDR2 is SFDVKD. The V end was cut by 3 bases, the J end by 6 bases, with 11 bases between. This CDR3 region has 13 residues. The CDR3 region is CATSDKDRAEQYF. In nucleotides, the CDR3 is TGTGCCACCAGTGATAAGGACAGAGCCGAGCAGTACTTC.

This rearrangement joins TRBV5-1 to TRBJ2-1; no reliable D call. Trimming removed 3 bases at V and 5 bases at J, with 12 bases between. This CDR3 contains 14 residues. Germline V gives CDR1 SGHRS, CDR2 YFSETQ. CDR3 in amino acids: CASSSARGNNEQFF. Written as DNA, the CDR3 is TGCGCCAGCAGCTCGGCTCGAGGTAACAATGAGCAGTTCTTC.

The V call is TRBV9, the J call TRBJ2-7; 7 bases fit TRBD1. This CDR3 region has 12 residues. Germline CDR1 SGDLS, CDR2 YYNGEE. With V trimmed by 4 bases and J by 4 bases, 2 bases remained unmatched. The CDR3 region is CASSTTGYEQYF. The CDR3 DNA is TGTGCCAGCAGCACGACAGGGTACGAGCAGTACTTC.

This chain uses TRBV4-1 with TRBJ2-1, with 11 bases that match TRBD2. Germline CDR1 is MGHRA and CDR2 is YSYEKL. This CDR3 contains 17 residues. The J segment lost 2 bases and the V segment lost 0 bases, leaving 3 bases of the junction unmatched. The CDR3 DNA reads as TGCGCCAGCAGCCAAGAGGCTAGCGGGGGGCCCTACAATGAGCAGTTCTTC. Its protein is CASSQEASGGPYNEQFF.

This rearrangement joins TRBV11-3 to TRBJ1-2; possible D gene TRBD1, 6 bases. This CDR3 has 12 amino acids. Trimming stripped 5 bases from V and 7 bases from J, with 11 bases between. CDR1 and CDR2 (germline): SGHNT, YENEEA. CDR3 sequence: CASSINRVGYTF. CDR3 coding DNA: TGTGCCAGCAGCATTAACAGGGTTGGCTACACCTTC.

The chain couples TRBV9 to TRBJ1-2, with TRBD1 matching over 8 bases. Germline V CDR1 and CDR2: SGDLS, YYNGEE. There are 15 residues in the CDR3. The junction had 5 bases not matched to a gene; V was cut back by 2 bases and J by 2 bases. The CDR3 DNA is TGTGCCAGCAGCGTGGGGGGACAGGCCAACTATGGCTACACCTTC. It specifies CASSVGGQANYGYTF.

This clone has just one count. The rearrangement joins TRBV11-1 to TRBJ1-1; no firm D call. Per the germline V gene, CDR1 is SGHAT and CDR2 is FQDESV (reference sequence). The CDR3 extends over 13 amino acids. Trimming cost V 2 bases and J 1 base, with 5 bases left between them. CDR3 loop: CASSLYRNTEAFF. In DNA, the CDR3 is TGTGCCAGCAGCTTATACAGGAACACTGAAGCTTTCTTT.

This clone was detected a few times. The rearrangement uses TRBV6-5 and TRBJ1-3; 7 nucleotides agree with TRBD1. The CDR3 is 15 residues long. Germline CDR1 MNHEY, CDR2 SVGAGI. V gave up 1 base and J gave up 4 bases; unmatched junction bases: 4. Written as DNA, the CDR3 is TGTGCCAGCAGTTACTACGCGGACAGGGGAAACACCATATATTTT. It codes for CASSYYADRGNTIYF.

V usage is TRBV13 and J usage is TRBJ1-1, with 10 bases matching TRBD1. V gave up 5 bases and J gave up 1 base; unmatched junction bases: 4. The germline gives CDR1 PRHDT, CDR2 FYEKMQ (reference sequence). This CDR3 region has 15 residues. CDR3 amino acids: CASSHGQGENTEAFF. CDR3 DNA sequence: TGTGCCAGCAGCCATGGACAGGGGGAGAACACTGAAGCTTTCTTT. Variable domain in full (rest from reference TRBV13 and TRBJ1-1): AAGVIQSPRHLIKEKRETATLKCYPIPRHDTVYWYQQGPGQDPQFLISFYEKMQSDKGSIPDRFSAQQFSDYHSELNMSSLELGDSALYFCASSHGQGENTEAFFGQGTRLTVV.

The gene calls are TRBV27 and TRBJ2-1; perhaps TRBD1 as D (8 bases). The V end lost 3 bases, the J end lost 5 bases, and 14 bases lay between the germline ends. CDR1 and CDR2 (germline): MNHEY, SMNVEV (reference sequence). CDR3 length: 15 residues. CDR3 sequence reads: CASSFNRGGDNEQFF. For the CDR3, the DNA is TGTGCCAGCAGTTTCAACAGGGGGGGGGACAATGAGCAGTTCTTC.

A single count supports this clone. This sequence joins TRBV7-9 and TRBJ1-2; TRBD1 matches at 10 bases. Germline CDR1 and CDR2: SEHNR and FQNEAQ (reference sequence). The junction had 13 bases not matched to a gene; V was cut back by 5 bases and J by 7 bases. The CDR3 consists of 16 residues. CDR3 sequence: CASSHTTGTGVSGYTF. The CDR3 coding sequence is TGTGCCAGCAGCCACACAACCGGGACAGGGGTTTCTGGCTACACCTTC.

The chain joins TRBV3-1 (or the pseudogene TRBV3-2) to TRBJ2-3; TRBD2 agrees at 7 bases. V gave up 5 bases and J gave up 0 bases; unmatched junction bases: 8. This CDR3 contains 16 residues. In germline, CDR1 is LGHDT, CDR2 YNNKEL (reference sequence). CDR3 amino acids: CASSWTRAPSTDTQYF. CDR3 DNA: TGTGCCAGCAGCTGGACTAGAGCACCGAGCACAGATACGCAGTATTTT.

The genes are TRBV11-2 and TRBJ1-2; TRBD1 might be the D (5 bases). Trimming stripped 0 bases from V and 8 bases from J, with 19 bases between. The germline gives CDR1 SGHAT, CDR2 FQNNGV. CDR3 length: 16 amino acids. The CDR3 DNA sequence: TGTGCCAGCAGCTTAGATACCGTTCAGGGCCTATTCGGCTACACCTTC. Translating it yields CASSLDTVQGLFGYTF.

The genes are TRBV28 and TRBJ2-1; 9 bases are shared with TRBD2. In germline, CDR1 is MDHEN, CDR2 SYDVKM. With V trimmed by 3 bases and J by 5 bases, 8 bases remained unmatched. This CDR3 spans 16 amino acids. The CDR3 protein is CASSFHMPSGNNEQFF. CDR3 in DNA: TGTGCCAGCAGTTTTCATATGCCTAGCGGGAACAATGAGCAGTTCTTC.

The V and J genes are TRBV10-2 and TRBJ1-2; TRBD1 agrees at 10 bases. With 2 bases clipped from V and 0 bases from J, the junction kept 12 bases outside the gene matches. Germline lookup yields CDR1 WSHSY and CDR2 SAAADI. The CDR3 is 19 amino acids. CDR3 DNA sequence: TGCGCCAGCAGTGAGCCCATCGGACAGGGGGAAGTCGCTAACTATGGCTACACCTTC. As protein: CASSEPIGQGEVANYGYTF.

The gene calls are TRBV4-3 and TRBJ2-1; D possibly corresponds to TRBD2 (6 bases). The CDR3 has 18 amino acids. Trimming removed 3 bases from V and 3 bases from J, with 21 bases in between. CDR1 and CDR2 from the germline V gene are LGHNA and YSLEER. The CDR3 loop reads CASSQFGDRGDDYNEQFF. The CDR3 coding sequence is TGCGCCAGCAGCCAGTTCGGGGATCGCGGGGATGACTACAATGAGCAGTTCTTC.

The table lists this clone with a few counts. The genes are TRBV5-1 and TRBJ2-1; 9 bases are shared with TRBD2. Per the germline V gene, CDR1 is SGHRS and CDR2 is YFSETQ. Unmatched junction bases numbered 8, after V lost 2 bases and J lost 5 bases. This CDR3 region has 16 residues. CDR3 nucleotide sequence: TGCGCCAGCAGCTTTCAGCCTAGCGGGGTCCACAATGAGCAGTTCTTC. Its protein product is CASSFQPSGVHNEQFF.

The chain couples TRBV11-3 to TRBJ2-3; D not certain. V shed 1 base and J shed 5 bases, with 13 bases lying between them. The CDR3 sequence is 15 residues long. Germline CDR1 SGHNT, CDR2 YENEEA. The CDR3 loop is CASSLGQTEVDTQYF. The CDR3 DNA sequence: TGTGCCAGCAGCTTAGGGCAAACTGAGGTAGATACGCAGTATTTT.

The chain recombines TRBV4-1 with TRBJ2-4; D possibly corresponds to TRBD1 (5 bases). Germline V gives CDR1 MGHRA, CDR2 YSYEKL. V was trimmed by 0 bases and J by 0 bases, leaving 27 bases between them. CDR3 length: 22 residues. Written as DNA, the CDR3 is TGCGCCAGCAGCCAAGATAGGGGCAGATCGACACCCATCAGGCTAGCCAAAAACATTCAGTACTTC. It translates to CASSQDRGRSTPIRLAKNIQYF.